This TCR beta chain appears in the sequencing data of a study of human T cells and chemical hapten exposure. Study outcomes and limitations: There were significantly more large CDR3 similarity clusters among expanded TCRs than among controls. Donors in the study had alopecia, meaning their immune response may differ from healthy people's.

TCRdb fed the RACE reads into MiXCR, producing one record per CDR3 protein. The table has under 300,000 distinct CDR3 sequences, 7.5% to 8% seen once. The time point denotes: pre-sensitization, week 0. Specified treatment: therapeutic diphenylcyclopropenone sensitization with weekly scalp DPC. The V and J ends lost 1 base and 4 bases respectively, with 16 bases between them. This CDR3 is 16 amino acids long. CDR1 is SGHDN and CDR2 is FVKESK in the germline V gene. With respect to this clonotype: Its specificity is unknown.

This specimen consisted of whole blood, obtained in connection with sensitization to the hapten diphenylcyclopropenone (DPC). This chain uses TRBV14 with TRBJ1-1; tentative D call: TRBD1 (6 bases). The sequence was collected from a man between 18 and 29 years old with alopecia areata. Some clones in this sample may be carry-over from other donors' samples. CDR3 coding DNA: TGTGCCAGCAGCCAAGGCCCCCCGGGACACATCACTGAAGCTTTCTTT. Residues: CASSQGPPGHITEAFF.